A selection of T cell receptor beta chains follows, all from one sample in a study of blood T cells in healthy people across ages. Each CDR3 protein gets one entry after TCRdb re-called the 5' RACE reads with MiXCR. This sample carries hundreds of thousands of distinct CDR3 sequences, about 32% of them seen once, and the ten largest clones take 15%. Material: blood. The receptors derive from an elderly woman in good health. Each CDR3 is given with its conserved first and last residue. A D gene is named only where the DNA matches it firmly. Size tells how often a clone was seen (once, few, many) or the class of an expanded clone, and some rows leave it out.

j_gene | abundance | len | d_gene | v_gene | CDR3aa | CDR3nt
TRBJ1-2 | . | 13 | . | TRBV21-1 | CQQQPGQGSGYTF | TGCCAGCAGCAACCGGGACAGGGATCTGGCTACACCTTC
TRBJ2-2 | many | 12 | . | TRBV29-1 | CSVVEGPGELFF | TGCAGCGTTGTTGAGGGGCCCGGGGAGCTGTTTTTT
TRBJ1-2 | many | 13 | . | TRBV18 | CASSPPVAYGYTF | TGTGCCAGCTCACCACCGGTCGCCTATGGCTACACCTTC
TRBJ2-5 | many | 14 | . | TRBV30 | CAWSSFASEETQYF | TGTGCCTGGAGTTCCTTCGCGTCCGAAGAGACCCAGTACTTC
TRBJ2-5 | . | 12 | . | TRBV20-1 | CSARVQQETQYF | TGCAGTGCTAGAGTACAGCAAGAGACCCAGTACTTC
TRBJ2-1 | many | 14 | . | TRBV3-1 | CASSHAVTYNEQFF | TGTGCCAGCAGCCACGCCGTTACCTACAATGAGCAGTTCTTC
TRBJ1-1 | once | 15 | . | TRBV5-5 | CASSSLGAGESEAFF | TGTGCCAGCAGCTCTTTGGGGGCAGGGGAGTCTGAAGCTTTCTTT
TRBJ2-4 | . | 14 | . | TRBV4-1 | CASSHWDQKNIQYF | TGCGCCAGCAGCCATTGGGACCAGAAAAACATTCAGTACTTC
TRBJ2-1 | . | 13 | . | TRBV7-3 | CASSLGSRWEQFF | TGTGCCAGCAGCTTAGGGTCCCGGTGGGAGCAGTTCTTC
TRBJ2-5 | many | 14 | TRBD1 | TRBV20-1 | CSAGPDRGGETQYF | TGCAGTGCCGGACCAGACAGGGGAGGAGAGACCCAGTACTTC
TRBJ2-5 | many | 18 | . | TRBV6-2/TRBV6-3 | CASSYVPTTPGVQETQYF | TGTGCCAGCAGTTACGTCCCAACAACTCCGGGAGTGCAAGAGACCCAGTACTTC
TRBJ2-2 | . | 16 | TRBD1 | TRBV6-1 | CASSGRDRGYTGERFF | TGTGCCAGCAGTGGCCGGGACAGGGGATACACCGGGGAGCGGTTTTTT
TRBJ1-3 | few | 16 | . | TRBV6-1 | CASSELGVVSGNTIYF | TGTGCCAGCAGTGAATTAGGTGTGGTCAGCGGAAACACCATATATTTT
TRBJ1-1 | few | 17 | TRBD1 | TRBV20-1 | CSARDGGARGPNTEAFF | TGCAGTGCTAGAGATGGAGGGGCCAGGGGGCCGAACACTGAAGCTTTCTTT
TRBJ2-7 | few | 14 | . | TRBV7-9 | CASSLVPGGYEQYF | TGTGCCAGCAGCTTAGTGCCCGGGGGCTACGAGCAGTACTTC
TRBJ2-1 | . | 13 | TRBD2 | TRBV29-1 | CSVASGISNEQFF | TGCAGCGTTGCTAGCGGGATTAGTAATGAGCAGTTCTTC
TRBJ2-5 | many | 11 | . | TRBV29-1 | CSCGFAETQYF | TGCAGCTGCGGCTTCGCAGAGACCCAGTACTTC
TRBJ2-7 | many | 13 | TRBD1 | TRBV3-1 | CASSQGRTGRPYF | TGTGCCAGCAGCCAAGGACGGACAGGGCGTCCGTACTTC
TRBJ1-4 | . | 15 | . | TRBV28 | CASSLSGRGAEKLFF | TGTGCCAGCAGTTTATCGGGAAGAGGGGCTGAAAAACTGTTTTTT
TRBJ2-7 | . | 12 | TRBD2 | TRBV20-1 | CSARGLAVEQYF | TGCAGTGCTAGAGGTCTAGCGGTCGAGCAGTACTTC
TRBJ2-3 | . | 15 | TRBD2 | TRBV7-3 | CASSSEGLASDTQYF | TGTGCCAGCAGCTCAGAGGGACTAGCATCCGATACGCAGTATTTT
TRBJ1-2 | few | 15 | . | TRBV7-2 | CASSPGAVANYGYTF | TGTGCCAGCAGTCCCGGGGCAGTAGCTAACTATGGCTACACCTTC
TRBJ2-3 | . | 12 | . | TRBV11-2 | CASSPAVYTQYF | TGTGCCAGCAGCCCAGCAGTTTATACGCAGTATTTT